A selection of T cell receptor beta chains follows, all from one sample in a study of PD-L1 blockade in urothelial cancer. Profiling relied on immunoSEQ multiplex PCR, and the TCRdb table lists in-frame clones only, not all of them. The sample carries 30,000 to 40,000 clones, approximately 85% recorded once. The starting material was PBMCs, obtained around atezolizumab (anti-PD-L1) treatment. Every receptor here comes from a man aged 60 to 69 with urothelial cancer. Both conserved end residues are part of each CDR3. The D gene is left open where the match is weak.

>TRBD1|TRBJ1-2|TRBV7-3
CASSPGPTGGDGYTF
>-|TRBJ1-1|TRBV6-5
CASSYSAGNTEAFF
>TRBD1|TRBJ1-6|TRBV5-4
CASSSKTGGQDSPLHF
>TRBD1|TRBJ1-6|TRBV5-1
CASSGQDGNMSPLHF
>-|TRBJ2-1|TRBV27
CASSLGSGTHEQFF
>-|TRBJ2-3|TRBV7-2
CASSLNRAGATDTQYF
>TRBD2|TRBJ2-4|TRBV4-2
CASSQASGGAGNIQYF
>TRBD1|TRBJ2-4|TRBV5-1
CASSLAGQGENIQYF
>TRBD1|TRBJ1-5|TRBV15
CATSLFNRDRGGQPQHF
>TRBD2|TRBJ2-1|TRBV29-1
CSVEQELADIQNNEQFF
>-|TRBJ2-3|TRBV5-1
CASSKRALPSTTSTDTQYF
>TRBD1|TRBJ2-7|TRBV2
CASIEGTGFYEQYF
>TRBD1|TRBJ1-2|TRBV18
CASSPGQGGGYTF
>-|TRBJ2-5|TRBV30
CAWSVREPSGTQYF
>-|TRBJ2-6|TRBV5-4
CASSLDGGSSGANVLTF
>-|TRBJ1-5|TRBV19
CASSGREGGQPQHF
>-|TRBJ1-4|TRBV4-1
CASSRAAQRGEKLFF
>-|TRBJ1-1|TRBV19
CASSRGGLNTEAFF
>TRBD1|TRBJ1-1|TRBV10-1
CASSETGGGTEAFF
>TRBD1|TRBJ2-2|TRBV7-2
CASSHTRGYTGELFF
>TRBD1|TRBJ2-6|TRBV9
CASSDPGQGSGANVLTF
>TRBD1|TRBJ2-3|TRBV27
CAIQDRGANTQYF
>TRBD2|TRBJ2-1|TRBV6-4
CASSPSGGENNEQFF
>TRBD2|TRBJ2-3|TRBV4-2
CASSQRGGTDTQYF
>-|TRBJ1-4|TRBV19
CASGPYEVYEKLFF
>TRBD1|TRBJ2-7|TRBV9
CASSVGGTGGYEQYF
>TRBD1|TRBJ1-4|TRBV5-1
CASSPRGQTNEKLFF
>TRBD1|TRBJ1-6|TRBV7-2
CASNTGGLDSPLHF
>TRBD1|TRBJ1-1|TRBV11-2
CASSFLTGGDTEAFF
>TRBD1|TRBJ1-1|TRBV7-9
CASRGQDGASNTEAFF